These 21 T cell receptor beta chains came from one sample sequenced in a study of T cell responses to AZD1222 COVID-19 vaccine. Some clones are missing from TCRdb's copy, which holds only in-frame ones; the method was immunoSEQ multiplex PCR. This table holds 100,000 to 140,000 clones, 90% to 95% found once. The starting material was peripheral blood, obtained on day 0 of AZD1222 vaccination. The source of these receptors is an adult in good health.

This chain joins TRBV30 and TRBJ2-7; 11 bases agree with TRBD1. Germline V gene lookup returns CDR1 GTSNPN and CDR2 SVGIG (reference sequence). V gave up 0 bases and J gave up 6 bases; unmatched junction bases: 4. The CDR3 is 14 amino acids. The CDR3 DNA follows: TGTGCCTGGAGTGTAATGGGACAGGGGGTCGAGCAGTACTTC. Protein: CAWSVMGQGVEQYF.

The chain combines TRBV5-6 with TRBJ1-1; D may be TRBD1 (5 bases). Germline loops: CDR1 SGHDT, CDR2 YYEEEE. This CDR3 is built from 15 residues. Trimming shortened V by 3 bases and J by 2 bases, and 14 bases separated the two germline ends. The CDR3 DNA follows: TGTGCCAGCAGCTATGGAGATGGGGGAAACACTGAAGCTTTCTTT. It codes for CASSYGDGGNTEAFF.

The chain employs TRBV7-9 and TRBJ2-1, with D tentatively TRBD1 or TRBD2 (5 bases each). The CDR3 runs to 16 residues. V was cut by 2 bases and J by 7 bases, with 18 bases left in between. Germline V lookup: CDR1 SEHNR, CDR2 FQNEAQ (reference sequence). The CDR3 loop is CASSLFGTRGINEQFF. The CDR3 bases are TGTGCCAGCAGCTTATTCGGGACCCGAGGTATAAATGAGCAGTTCTTC.

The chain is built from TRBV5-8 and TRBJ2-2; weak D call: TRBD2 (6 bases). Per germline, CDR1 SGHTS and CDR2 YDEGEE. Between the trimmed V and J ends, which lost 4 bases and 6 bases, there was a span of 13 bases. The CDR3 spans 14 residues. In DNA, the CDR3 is TGTGCCAGCAGCGAGACTAGTCCGGCCGGGGAGCTGTTTTTT. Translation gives CASSETSPAGELFF.

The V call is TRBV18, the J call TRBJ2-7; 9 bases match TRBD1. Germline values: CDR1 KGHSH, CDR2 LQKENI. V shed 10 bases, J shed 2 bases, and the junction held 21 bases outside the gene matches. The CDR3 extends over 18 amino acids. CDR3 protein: CAIPPRRAWDRETYEQYF. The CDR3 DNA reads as TGTGCCATTCCCCCACGGAGGGCATGGGACAGGGAAACCTACGAGCAGTACTTC.

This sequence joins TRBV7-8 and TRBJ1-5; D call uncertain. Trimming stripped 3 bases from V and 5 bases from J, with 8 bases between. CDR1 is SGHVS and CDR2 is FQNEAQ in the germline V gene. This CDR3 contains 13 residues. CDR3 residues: CASSFLPDQPQHF. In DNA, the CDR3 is TGTGCCAGCAGCTTCCTCCCCGATCAGCCCCAGCATTTT.

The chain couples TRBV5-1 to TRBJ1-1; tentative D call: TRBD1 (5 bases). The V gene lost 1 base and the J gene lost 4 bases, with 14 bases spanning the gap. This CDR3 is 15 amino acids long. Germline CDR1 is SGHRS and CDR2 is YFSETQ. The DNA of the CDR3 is TGCGCCAGCAGCTTGTTAGGGGTTTTGGGCACTGAAGCTTTCTTT. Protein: CASSLLGVLGTEAFF.

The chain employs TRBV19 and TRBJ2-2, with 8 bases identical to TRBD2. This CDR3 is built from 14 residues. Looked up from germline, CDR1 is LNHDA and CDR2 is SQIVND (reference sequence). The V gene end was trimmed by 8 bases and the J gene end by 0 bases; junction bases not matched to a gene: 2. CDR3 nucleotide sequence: TGTGCCAGTGGGCGGGGGGCGAACACCGGGGAGCTGTTTTTT. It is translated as CASGRGANTGELFF. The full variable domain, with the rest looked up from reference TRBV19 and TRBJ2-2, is DGGITQSPKYLFRKEGQNVTLSCEQNLNHDAMYWYRQDPGQGLRLIYYSQIVNDFQKGDIAEGYSVSREKKESFPLTVTSAQKNPTAFYLCASGRGANTGELFFGEGSRLTVL.

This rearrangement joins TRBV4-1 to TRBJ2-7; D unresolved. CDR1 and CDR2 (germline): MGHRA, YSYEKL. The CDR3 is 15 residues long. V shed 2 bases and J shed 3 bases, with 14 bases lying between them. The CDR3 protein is CASSQSLRQYYEQYF. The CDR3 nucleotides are TGCGCCAGCAGCCAAAGTTTGAGACAATACTACGAGCAGTACTTC.

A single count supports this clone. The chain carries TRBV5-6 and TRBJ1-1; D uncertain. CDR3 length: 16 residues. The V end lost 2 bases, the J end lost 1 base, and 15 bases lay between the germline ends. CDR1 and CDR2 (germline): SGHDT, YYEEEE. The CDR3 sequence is CASSLSSDGWNTEAFF. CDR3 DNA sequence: TGTGCCAGCAGCTTAAGTTCGGACGGATGGAACACTGAAGCTTTCTTT.

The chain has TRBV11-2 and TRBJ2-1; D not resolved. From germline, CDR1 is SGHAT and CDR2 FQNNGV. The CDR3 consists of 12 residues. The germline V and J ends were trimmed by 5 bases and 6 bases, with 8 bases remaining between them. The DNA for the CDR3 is TGTGCCAGCAGCCCGGACGTCAATGAGCAGTTCTTC. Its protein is CASSPDVNEQFF.

Written as DNA, the CDR3 is TGTGCCACCAGCAGTTTCGGCAGGACCGCAACTAATGAAAAACTGTTTTTT. Amino acid sequence: CATSSFGRTATNEKLFF. This chain uses TRBV15 with TRBJ1-4; unclear D gene. CDR1 and CDR2 (germline): LNHNV, YYDKDF (reference sequence). The CDR3 runs to 17 residues. Trimming shortened V by 3 bases and J by 0 bases, and 14 bases separated the two germline ends.

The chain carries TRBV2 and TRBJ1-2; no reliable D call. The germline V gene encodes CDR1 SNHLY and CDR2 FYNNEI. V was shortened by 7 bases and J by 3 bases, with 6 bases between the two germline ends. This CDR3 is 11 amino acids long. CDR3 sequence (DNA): TGTGCCAGCATGATGGACTATGGCTACACCTTC. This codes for CASMMDYGYTF. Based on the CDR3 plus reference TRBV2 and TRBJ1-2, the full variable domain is EPEVTQTPSHQVTQMGQEVILRCVPISNHLYFYWYRQILGQKVEFLVSFYNNEISEKSEIFDDQFSVERPDGSNFTLKIRSTKLEDSAMYFCASMMDYGYTFGSGTRLTVV.

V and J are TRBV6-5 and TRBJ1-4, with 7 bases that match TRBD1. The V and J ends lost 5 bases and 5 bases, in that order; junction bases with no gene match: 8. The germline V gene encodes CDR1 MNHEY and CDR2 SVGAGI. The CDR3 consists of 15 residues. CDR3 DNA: TGTGCCAGCAGTACCCGACAGGGCTCAAATGAAAAACTGTTTTTT. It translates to CASSTRQGSNEKLFF.

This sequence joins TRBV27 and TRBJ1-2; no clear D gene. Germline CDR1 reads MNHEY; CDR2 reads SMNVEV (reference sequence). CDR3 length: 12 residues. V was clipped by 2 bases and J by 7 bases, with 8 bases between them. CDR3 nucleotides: TGTGCCAGCAGTTTAGCGGGCTCTGGCTACACCTTC. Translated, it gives CASSLAGSGYTF.

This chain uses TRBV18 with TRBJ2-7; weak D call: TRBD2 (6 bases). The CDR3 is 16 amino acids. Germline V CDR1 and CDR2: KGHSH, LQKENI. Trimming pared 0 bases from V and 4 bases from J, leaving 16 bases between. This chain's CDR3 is CASSPPGRRDRYEQYF. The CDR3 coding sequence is TGTGCCAGCTCACCACCCGGCAGGAGGGACCGGTACGAGCAGTACTTC. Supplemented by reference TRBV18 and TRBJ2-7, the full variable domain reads NAGVMQNPRHLVRRRGQEARLRCSPMKGHSHVYWYRQLPEEGLKFMVYLQKENIIDESGMPKERFSAEFPKEGPSILRIQQVVRGDSAAYFCASSPPGRRDRYEQYFGPGTRLTVT.

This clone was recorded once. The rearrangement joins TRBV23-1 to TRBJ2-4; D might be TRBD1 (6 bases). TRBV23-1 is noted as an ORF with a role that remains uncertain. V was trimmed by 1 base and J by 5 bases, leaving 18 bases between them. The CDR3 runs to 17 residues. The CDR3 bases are TGCGCCAGCAGTCAATTTGGTCGTCCAGGGGTAGAAAACATTCAGTACTTC. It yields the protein CASSQFGRPGVENIQYF.

The CDR3 DNA sequence: TGTGCCAGCAGTGACCGCCGGGGGGCTTTCTTT. Translated, it gives CASSDRRGAFF. The gene calls are TRBV6-1 and TRBJ1-1; tentative D call: TRBD1 (5 bases). The CDR3 is 11 amino acids. Trimming pared 3 bases from V and 11 bases from J, leaving 10 bases between. CDR1 and CDR2 from the germline V gene are MNHNS and SASEGT.

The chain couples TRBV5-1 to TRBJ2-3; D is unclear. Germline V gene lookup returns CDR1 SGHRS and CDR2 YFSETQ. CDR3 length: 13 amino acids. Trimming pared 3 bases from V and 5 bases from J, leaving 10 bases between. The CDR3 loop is CASSSGSVDTQYF. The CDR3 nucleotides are TGCGCCAGCAGCTCCGGGTCGGTAGATACGCAGTATTTT.

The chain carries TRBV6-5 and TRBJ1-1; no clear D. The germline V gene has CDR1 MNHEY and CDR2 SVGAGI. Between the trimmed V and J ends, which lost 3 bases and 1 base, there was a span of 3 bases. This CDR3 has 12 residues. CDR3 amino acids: CASSYKNTEAFF. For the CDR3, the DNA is TGTGCCAGCAGTTATAAGAACACTGAAGCTTTCTTT.

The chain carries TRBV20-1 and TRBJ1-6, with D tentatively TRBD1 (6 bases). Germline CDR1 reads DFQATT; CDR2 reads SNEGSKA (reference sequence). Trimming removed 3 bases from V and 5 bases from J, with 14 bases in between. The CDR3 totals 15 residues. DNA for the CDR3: TGCAGTGCTAGTCCTTGGACAGATAATAATTCACCCCTCCACTTT. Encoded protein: CSASPWTDNNSPLHF.